These 20 T cell receptor beta chains share one sample of origin, sequenced in a study of regulatory T cells in long-lasting Graves disease (dated by TCRdb to 2020 to 2023). According to the study, the label for this sample's time point signals: newly diagnosed GD, antithyroid drugs for less than 3 months. RNA was extracted from PBMCs in TRIzol for both TCR sequencing and RNA sequencing. The method was multiplex PCR. Sequencing was carried out with an Illumina HiSeq 4000. TCR beta libraries were built with iRepertoire HTBI primers and Arm-PCR amplification of CDR3 regions. The public reads were reprocessed in TCRdb via fastp at Q25 and MiXCR, keeping in-frame beta chains. A single entry per CDR3 protein holds the most common genes and DNA from its merged rows. The sample table lists approximately 560,000 distinct CDR3 sequences, 15% to 20% of them with a count of one. The top ten clones comprise around 13% of the sample.

These sequences were also reported in another study, on T cells in Graves' hyperthyroidism and ophthalmopathy.

The starting material was peripheral blood mononuclear cells (PBMCs), obtained at new diagnosis, from a patient treated with antithyroid drugs. All receptors come from a man in his late teens or twenties with Graves disease. Donor details come from another sample of the same person, matched by shared clones.

This clonotype was seen more than once but under ten times. The V call is TRBV4-1, the J call TRBJ1-5; tentatively, D is TRBD1 (6 bases). CDR1 MGHRA and CDR2 YSYEKL come from the germline V gene. V dropped 1 base and J dropped 7 bases, with 17 bases sitting between them. The CDR3 is made up of 16 amino acids. CDR3 bases: TGCGCCAGCAGCCAAGCACAGGGTGGCCAGTGGCAGCCCCAGCATTTT. Protein: CASSQAQGGQWQPQHF.

This clonotype was seen many times. V gene TRBV28 combines with J gene TRBJ1-1; a weak D match, TRBD1 (5 bases). V lost 5 bases, J lost 0 bases, and 16 bases lay in between. The CDR3 sequence is 16 residues long. The V gene's germline CDR1 is MDHEN and CDR2 SYDVKM. CDR3 region: CASSAPGYGMNTEAFF. The CDR3 region has the DNA TGTGCCAGCAGTGCCCCAGGGTACGGAATGAACACTGAAGCTTTCTTT.

To note about this clonotype: A read error may be the cause here, since a much bigger clone is one base away. V gene TRBV6-1 combines with J gene TRBJ1-2, with 7 bases fitting TRBD1. The CDR3 has 13 amino acids. Germline values: CDR1 MNHNS, CDR2 SASEGT. The CDR3 spells CASSERTGYGYAF. As DNA, the CDR3 is TGTGCCAGCAGTGAAAGGACAGGCTATGGCTACGCCTTC.

The V gene is TRBV7-9, the J gene TRBJ2-1, with D perhaps matching TRBD2 (5 bases). Germline lookup yields CDR1 SEHNR and CDR2 FQNEAQ (reference sequence). The V end was cut by 6 bases, the J end by 9 bases, with 15 bases between. The CDR3 has 13 amino acids. CDR3 sequence: CASSSRGSSEQFF. In DNA, the CDR3 is TGTGCCAGCAGTTCCCGGGGTTCAAGTGAGCAGTTCTTC.

V and J are TRBV10-3 and TRBJ2-2; D gene unclear. Germline V lookup: CDR1 ENHRY, CDR2 SYGVKD. V was trimmed by 7 bases and J by 1 base, leaving 10 bases between them. The CDR3 sequence is 14 residues long. The CDR3 reads CAIKRKGNTGELFF. The CDR3 DNA reads as TGTGCCATCAAAAGAAAGGGGAACACCGGGGAGCTGTTTTTT.

This clonotype was seen at least ten times. The rearrangement links TRBV5-1 to TRBJ2-3, with TRBD2 matching 9 bases. V shed 4 bases and J 4 bases; nucleotides not matched to a gene: 13. Germline-derived CDR1 and CDR2 are SGHRS and YFSETQ. This CDR3 is 17 amino acids long. The CDR3, as DNA: TGCGCCAGCAGCGTTGACGGCGTAGCGGGAGTCGCAGATACGCAGTATTTT. Translating it yields CASSVDGVAGVADTQYF.

In this sample, this clonotype turned up many times. V usage is TRBV30 and J usage is TRBJ1-5, with D uncertain. The CDR3 is made up of 14 amino acids. V was pared by 1 base and J by 2 bases, with 9 bases between. Germline CDR1 reads GTSNPN; CDR2 reads SVGIG (reference sequence). The DNA of the CDR3 is TGTGCCTGGAGTGACGGGCAGGGCAATCAGCCCCAGCATTTT. Translated, it gives CAWSDGQGNQPQHF.

This clonotype was recorded at least ten times. This chain uses TRBV3-1 with TRBJ2-1; weak D call: TRBD1 (5 bases). This CDR3 has 12 amino acids. Deletions cut 6 bases from V and 8 bases from J, with 11 bases between. CDR1 is LGHDT and CDR2 is YNNKEL in the germline V gene (reference sequence). For the CDR3, the DNA is TGTGCCAGCAGAGCCTGGGGCTATGAGCAGTTCTTC. Translation gives CASRAWGYEQFF.

This chain uses TRBV4-1 with TRBJ1-1; D is unclear. V was trimmed by 0 bases and J by 3 bases, leaving 8 bases between them. The CDR3 is 14 residues long. The germline gives CDR1 MGHRA, CDR2 YSYEKL. In DNA form, the CDR3 reads TGCGCCAGCAGCCAAGACCCCAGCTACACTGAAGCTTTCTTT. Its protein product is CASSQDPSYTEAFF.

This clonotype was observed at least ten times. The chain recombines TRBV5-1 with TRBJ2-7, with 7 bases matching TRBD1. The length of the CDR3 is 14 residues. The germline CDR1 and CDR2 sequences are SGHRS and YFSETQ. Unmatched junction bases numbered 5, after V lost 5 bases and J lost 0 bases. The CDR3 bases are TGCGCCAGCAGTCACGACAGGGTCTCCTACGAGCAGTACTTC. It specifies CASSHDRVSYEQYF.

This clonotype was seen many times. The V and J genes are TRBV6-1 and TRBJ2-1; D is possibly TRBD2 (6 bases). The germline V gene encodes CDR1 MNHNS and CDR2 SASEGT. Trimming removed 6 bases from V and 0 bases from J, with 12 bases in between. The CDR3 is 15 amino acids. The chain's CDR3 is CASRLAPVSYNEQFF. CDR3 DNA: TGTGCCAGCAGACTAGCCCCCGTCTCCTACAATGAGCAGTTCTTC.

This clonotype was seen repeatedly, ten times or more. The chain carries TRBV28 and TRBJ1-1, with 12 bases matching TRBD1. After removal of 11 bases from V and 0 bases from J, the junction contained 13 bases not matched to a gene. This CDR3 is built from 17 residues. Germline V gene sequence: CDR1 MDHEN, CDR2 SYDVKM. The CDR3 loop is CAGRPSGTGGVNTEAFF. CDR3 sequence (DNA): TGTGCCGGAAGACCTTCCGGGACAGGGGGCGTGAACACTGAAGCTTTCTTT.

In its sample, this clonotype was seen many times. The V gene is TRBV6-1, the J gene TRBJ1-2, with TRBD1 as a possible D gene (6 bases). The V end lost 5 bases, the J end lost 9 bases, and 10 bases lay between the germline ends. Germline-derived CDR1 and CDR2 are MNHNS and SASEGT. The CDR3 is made up of 11 amino acids. The CDR3 sequence: CASSQDSSYTF. In DNA form, the CDR3 reads TGTGCCAGCAGTCAGGACAGTAGCTACACCTTC.

The chain recombines TRBV11-3 with TRBJ2-1; 12 bases map to TRBD2. CDR1 is SGHNT, CDR2 YENEEA, per germline. The CDR3 length is 16 residues. The J segment lost 9 bases and the V segment lost 0 bases, leaving 6 bases of the junction unmatched. CDR3 in DNA: TGTGCCAGCAGCTTAGACCCGACTAGCGGGAGAGGTGAGCAGTTCTTC. Protein: CASSLDPTSGRGEQFF.

This clonotype was counted a few times. The chain joins TRBV11-3 to TRBJ2-5; 9 bases line up with TRBD2. The better agreement between TRBJ2-1 and the DNA end casts doubt on the J call. From germline, CDR1 is SGHNT and CDR2 YENEEA. The CDR3 consists of 17 residues. CDR3 protein: CASSLVEGAGGYNEQFF. The CDR3 DNA sequence: TGTGCCAGCAGCTTAGTCGAGGGAGCGGGAGGTTACAATGAGCAGTTCTTC.

This clonotype was observed many times. The chain recombines TRBV30 with TRBJ1-2; maybe TRBD1 (5 bases). CDR3 length: 13 amino acids. V dropped 1 base and J dropped 5 bases, with 11 bases sitting between them. Germline V gene data show CDR1 as GTSNPN and CDR2 as SVGIG (reference sequence). The CDR3 nucleotides read TGTGCCTGGAGTGGTACAGGCCGGTATGGCTACACCTTC. Encoded protein: CAWSGTGRYGYTF.

This clonotype was seen more than once but under ten times. The V call is TRBV7-8, the J call TRBJ1-4; D not resolved. Looked up from germline, CDR1 is SGHVS and CDR2 is FQNEAQ. The length of the CDR3 is 14 residues. Trimming pared 1 base from V and 7 bases from J, leaving 10 bases between. The CDR3 nucleotides read TGTGCCAGCAGCTTAGAGCAGCTGGGTGAAAAACTGTTTTTT. Translating it yields CASSLEQLGEKLFF.

This clonotype showed up many times. This chain connects TRBV4-1 to TRBJ2-7; 7 nucleotides align to TRBD1. V was pared by 1 base and J by 4 bases, with 7 bases of the junction left unmatched. Germline lookup yields CDR1 MGHRA and CDR2 YSYEKL. The CDR3 is made up of 15 amino acids. The CDR3 here is CASSQVFGTEYEQYF. In DNA form, the CDR3 reads TGCGCCAGCAGCCAAGTTTTTGGGACAGAGTACGAGCAGTACTTC.

The genes are TRBV19 and TRBJ2-1; D tentatively reads TRBD1 or TRBD2 (6 bases each). V was trimmed by 7 bases and J by 2 bases, leaving 18 bases between them. This CDR3 contains 16 residues. CDR1 and CDR2 from the germline V gene are LNHDA and SQIVND (reference sequence). The CDR3 nucleotides are TGTGCCAGTAACCCAGTCCGGGGGCCAGCCTACAATGAGCAGTTCTTC. Translation gives CASNPVRGPAYNEQFF.

This clonotype was detected ten times or more. The rearrangement joins TRBV20-1 to TRBJ1-1; weak D call: TRBD1 (5 bases). This CDR3 contains 14 residues. The germline CDR1 and CDR2 sequences are DFQATT and SNEGSKA (reference sequence). The V and J ends lost 1 base and 1 base respectively, with 10 bases between them. The CDR3 nucleotides read TGCAGTGCTAGAGGTGGACAAAAGAACACTGAAGCTTTCTTT. This sequence encodes CSARGGQKNTEAFF.